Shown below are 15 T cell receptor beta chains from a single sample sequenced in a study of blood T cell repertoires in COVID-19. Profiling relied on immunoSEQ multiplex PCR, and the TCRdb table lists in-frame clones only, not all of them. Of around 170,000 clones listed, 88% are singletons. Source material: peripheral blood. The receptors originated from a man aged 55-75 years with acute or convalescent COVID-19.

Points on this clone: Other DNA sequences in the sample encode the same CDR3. CDR3 in DNA: TGTGCCAGCAGTCGCGGGGGGGATCAGCCCCAGCATTTT. This gives the protein CASSRGGDQPQHF. The rearrangement uses TRBV7-3 and TRBJ1-5, with D perhaps TRBD1 (5 bases). V was cut by 6 bases and J by 5 bases, with 11 bases left in between. The germline V gene has CDR1 SGHTA and CDR2 FQGTGA. The CDR3 extends over 13 amino acids.

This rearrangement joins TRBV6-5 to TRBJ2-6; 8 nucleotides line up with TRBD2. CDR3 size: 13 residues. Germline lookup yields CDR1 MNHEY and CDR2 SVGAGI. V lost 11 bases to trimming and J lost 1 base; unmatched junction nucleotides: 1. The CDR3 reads CASGGSGANVLTF. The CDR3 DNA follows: TGTGCCTCGGGGGGGTCTGGGGCCAACGTCCTGACTTTC.

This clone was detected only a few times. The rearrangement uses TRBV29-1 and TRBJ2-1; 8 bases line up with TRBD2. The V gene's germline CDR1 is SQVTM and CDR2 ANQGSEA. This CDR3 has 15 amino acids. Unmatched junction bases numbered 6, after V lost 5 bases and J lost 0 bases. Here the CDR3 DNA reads TGCAGCGTTCGACTAGCGCAAAGCTCCTACAATGAGCAGTTCTTC. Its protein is CSVRLAQSSYNEQFF.

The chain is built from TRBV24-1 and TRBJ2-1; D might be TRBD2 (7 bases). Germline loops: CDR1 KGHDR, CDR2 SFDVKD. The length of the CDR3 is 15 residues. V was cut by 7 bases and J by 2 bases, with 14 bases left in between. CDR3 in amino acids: CATREGGAPYNEQFF. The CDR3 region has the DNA TGTGCCACCAGGGAGGGGGGGGCCCCCTACAATGAGCAGTTCTTC.

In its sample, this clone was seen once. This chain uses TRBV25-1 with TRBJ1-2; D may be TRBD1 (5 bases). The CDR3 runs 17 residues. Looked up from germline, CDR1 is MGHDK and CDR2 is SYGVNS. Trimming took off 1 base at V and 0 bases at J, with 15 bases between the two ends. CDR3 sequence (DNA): TGTGCCAGCAGTGAATTCGGGTCGGGACTCGCTAACTATGGCTACACCTTC. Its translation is CASSEFGSGLANYGYTF.

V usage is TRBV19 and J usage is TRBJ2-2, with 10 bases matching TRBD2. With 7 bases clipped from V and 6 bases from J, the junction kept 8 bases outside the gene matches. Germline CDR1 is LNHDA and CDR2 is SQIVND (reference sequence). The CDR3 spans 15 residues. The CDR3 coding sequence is TGTGCCAGTATTCAAGCGGGAGGGATCGCCGGGGAGCTGTTTTTT. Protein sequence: CASIQAGGIAGELFF.

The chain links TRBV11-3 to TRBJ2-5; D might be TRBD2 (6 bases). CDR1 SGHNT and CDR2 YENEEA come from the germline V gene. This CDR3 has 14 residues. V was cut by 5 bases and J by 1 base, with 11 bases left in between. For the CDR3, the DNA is TGTGCCAGCAGCACGGGGAGGTCCCAAGAGACCCAGTACTTC. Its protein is CASSTGRSQETQYF. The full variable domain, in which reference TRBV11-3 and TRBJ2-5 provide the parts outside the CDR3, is EAGVVQSPRYKIIEKKQPVAFWCNPISGHNTLYWYLQNLGQGPELLIRYENEEAVDDSQLPKDRFSAERLKGVDSTLKIQPAELGDSAVYLCASSTGRSQETQYFGPGTRLLVL.

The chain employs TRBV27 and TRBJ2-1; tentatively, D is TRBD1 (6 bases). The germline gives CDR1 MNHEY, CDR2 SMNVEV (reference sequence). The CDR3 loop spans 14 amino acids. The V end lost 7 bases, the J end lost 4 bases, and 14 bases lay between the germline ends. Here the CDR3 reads CASTPRTAYNEQFF. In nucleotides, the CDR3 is TGTGCCAGCACTCCCCGGACAGCTTACAATGAGCAGTTCTTC.

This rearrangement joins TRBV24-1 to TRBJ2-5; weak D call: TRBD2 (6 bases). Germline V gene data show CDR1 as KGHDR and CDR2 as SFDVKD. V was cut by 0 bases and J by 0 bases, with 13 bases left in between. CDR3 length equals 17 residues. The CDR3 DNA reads TGTGCCACCAGTGATTTGGAGGAGGGCGAGTACCAAGAGACCCAGTACTTC. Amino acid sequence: CATSDLEEGEYQETQYF.

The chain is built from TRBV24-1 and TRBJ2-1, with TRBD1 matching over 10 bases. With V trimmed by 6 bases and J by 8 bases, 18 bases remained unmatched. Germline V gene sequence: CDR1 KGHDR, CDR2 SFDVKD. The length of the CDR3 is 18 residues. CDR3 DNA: TGTGCCACCAGTACCAGTAAGTCGGGACAGGGGAAGTGGGATGAGCAGTTCTTC. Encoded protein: CATSTSKSGQGKWDEQFF.

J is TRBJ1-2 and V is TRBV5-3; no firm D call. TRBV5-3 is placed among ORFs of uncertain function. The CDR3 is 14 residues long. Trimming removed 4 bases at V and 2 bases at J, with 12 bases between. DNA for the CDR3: TGTGCCAGAAGCCCGACATTATGCAACTATGGCTACACCTTC. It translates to CARSPTLCNYGYTF.

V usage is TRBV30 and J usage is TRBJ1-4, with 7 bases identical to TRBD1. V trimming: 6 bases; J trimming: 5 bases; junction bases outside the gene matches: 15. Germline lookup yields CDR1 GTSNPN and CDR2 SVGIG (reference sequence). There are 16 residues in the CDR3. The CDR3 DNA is TGTGCCTGTCGCACAGGGGAGAGGTGGGGAAATGAAAAACTGTTTTTT. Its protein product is CACRTGERWGNEKLFF.

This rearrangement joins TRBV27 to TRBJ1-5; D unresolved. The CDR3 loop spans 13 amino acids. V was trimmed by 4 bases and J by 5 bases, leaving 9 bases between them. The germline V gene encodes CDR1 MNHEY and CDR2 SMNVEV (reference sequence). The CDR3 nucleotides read TGTGCCAGCAGTTGGGCAGGCTATCAGCCCCAGCATTTT. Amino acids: CASSWAGYQPQHF.

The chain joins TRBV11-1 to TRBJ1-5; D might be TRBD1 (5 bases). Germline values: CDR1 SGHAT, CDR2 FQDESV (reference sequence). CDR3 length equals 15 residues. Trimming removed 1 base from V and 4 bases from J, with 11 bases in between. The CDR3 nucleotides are TGTGCCAGCAGCTTAGGCGGGGGAATAAATCAGCCCCAGCATTTT. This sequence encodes CASSLGGGINQPQHF. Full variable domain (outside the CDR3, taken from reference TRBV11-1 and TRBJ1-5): EAEVAQSPRYKITEKSQAVAFWCDPISGHATLYWYRQILGQGPELLVQFQDESVVDDSQLPKDRFSAERLKGVDSTLKIQPAELGDSAMYLCASSLGGGINQPQHFGDGTRLSIL.

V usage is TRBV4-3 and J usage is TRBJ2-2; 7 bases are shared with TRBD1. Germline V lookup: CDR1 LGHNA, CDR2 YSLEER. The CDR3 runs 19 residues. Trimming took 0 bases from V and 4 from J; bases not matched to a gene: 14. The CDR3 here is CASSQDNGQGVGGTGELFF. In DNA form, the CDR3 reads TGCGCCAGCAGCCAAGATAATGGCCAGGGGGTAGGGGGCACCGGGGAGCTGTTTTTT.